A selection of T cell receptor beta chains follows, all from one sample in a study of T cells after yellow fever vaccination. One entry per CDR3 protein results from TCRdb running MiXCR on the 5' RACE reads. Of under 150,000 distinct CDR3 sequences listed, approximately 7.7% are singletons. Here the sequenced sample was CD4+ T cells sorted from PBMCs, taken 5 days after the yellow fever booster vaccination. The receptors here all came from a young man who received the YFV17D yellow fever vaccine. Each CDR3 is given with its conserved first and last residue. D genes are given only for firm matches.

CDR3 protein: CASSPSGGLHRERGTQYF
V gene: TRBV11-2
J gene: TRBJ2-5
D gene: TRBD2

CDR3 protein: CASSKTSGSTTGELFF
V gene: TRBV7-8
J gene: TRBJ2-2
D gene: TRBD2

CDR3 protein: CASSLQVSEGEQYF
V gene: TRBV5-1
J gene: TRBJ2-7
D gene: -

CDR3 protein: CASSLAAVRGDTQYF
V gene: TRBV7-2
J gene: TRBJ2-3
D gene: -

CDR3 protein: CASSLPPSWLAGKDTQYF
V gene: TRBV11-2
J gene: TRBJ2-3
D gene: TRBD2

CDR3 protein: CASSLLGGRRGTDTQYF
V gene: TRBV5-1
J gene: TRBJ2-3
D gene: -

CDR3 protein: CAISDGGQDTDTQYF
V gene: TRBV10-3
J gene: TRBJ2-3
D gene: TRBD1

CDR3 protein: CASSPRVEGSGRAGNNEQFF
V gene: TRBV7-3
J gene: TRBJ2-1
D gene: TRBD2

CDR3 protein: CASHSAGTNFNYGYTF
V gene: TRBV18
J gene: TRBJ1-2
D gene: -

CDR3 protein: CASSLLPSSYEQYF
V gene: TRBV18
J gene: TRBJ2-7
D gene: -

CDR3 protein: CSVVSSTGSYNEQFF
V gene: TRBV29-1
J gene: TRBJ2-1
D gene: -

CDR3 protein: CASSGRDYSTDTQYF
V gene: TRBV9
J gene: TRBJ2-3
D gene: TRBD2

CDR3 protein: CASSTRVEAFF
V gene: TRBV5-1
J gene: TRBJ1-1
D gene: -

CDR3 protein: CASSQQREIHEQYF
V gene: TRBV4-3
J gene: TRBJ2-7
D gene: TRBD2

CDR3 protein: CASSELATSREAFF
V gene: TRBV2
J gene: TRBJ1-1
D gene: -

CDR3 protein: CASSSLADQETQYF
V gene: TRBV7-2
J gene: TRBJ2-5
D gene: TRBD2

CDR3 protein: CASSPGRGRGTEAFF
V gene: TRBV3-1
J gene: TRBJ1-1
D gene: -

CDR3 protein: CASSQGMAAEQFF
V gene: TRBV3-1
J gene: TRBJ2-1
D gene: -

CDR3 protein: CASSPSDGYNEQFF
V gene: TRBV18
J gene: TRBJ2-1
D gene: -

CDR3 protein: CASTRGQGSYEQYF
V gene: TRBV5-4
J gene: TRBJ2-7
D gene: TRBD1

CDR3 protein: CASSHRGRIVDEQFF
V gene: TRBV7-2
J gene: TRBJ2-1
D gene: TRBD1

CDR3 protein: CASSGPRGTGELFF
V gene: TRBV6-1
J gene: TRBJ2-2
D gene: -

CDR3 protein: CSARTGQGGAYEQYF
V gene: TRBV20-1
J gene: TRBJ2-7
D gene: TRBD1

CDR3 protein: CASGHRGQGETQYF
V gene: TRBV12-3/TRBV12-4
J gene: TRBJ2-5
D gene: TRBD1

CDR3 protein: CASSPLRGFETQYF
V gene: TRBV18
J gene: TRBJ2-5
D gene: -

CDR3 protein: CASSSRTGTYEQYF
V gene: TRBV27
J gene: TRBJ2-7
D gene: TRBD1

CDR3 protein: CASSLGTSGFTDTQYF
V gene: TRBV7-2
J gene: TRBJ2-3
D gene: TRBD2

CDR3 protein: CSAAGGGATGELFF
V gene: TRBV20-1
J gene: TRBJ2-2
D gene: TRBD2